This T cell receptor (beta chain) was captured in a study of cytomegalovirus exposure and HLA in healthy donors. Study-level points and caveats: Earlier analysis yielded a pattern in which most TCR beta V segments were productive about 87% or about 30% of the time.

As for this clone: Antigen: not known.

CDR1 MNHEY and CDR2 SVGAGI come from the germline V gene. This CDR3 is built from 11 residues. Primers for the PCR totalled 60 Vbeta and 13 Jbeta. The protocol was immunoSEQ multiplex PCR, while the TCRdb copy is restricted to in-frame clones and leaves out a portion. The data hold more than 95,000 clones, with about 84% observed a single time. The chain carries TRBV6-5 and TRBJ2-5; no clear D. The J call may be mistaken, given a closer DNA end match to TRBJ2-7. The TCR sequence derives from a middle-aged man in good health and CMV-seronegative. Sequenced input: PBMCs. The CDR3 DNA is TGTGCCAGCAGTTATTCGAACGAGCAGTACTTC. This translates into CASSYSNEQYF.